A single sample gave rise to the 20 T cell receptor beta chains below, sequenced in a study of blood T cell repertoires in COVID-19. TCRdb's table, derived via immunoSEQ multiplex PCR, lists solely in-frame clones and lacks some. The sample includes just over 250,000 clones, about 85% seen only once; the top ten take roughly 4%. Source material: peripheral blood. The origin of the receptors is a man between 60 and 75 years old who had recovered from COVID-19.

This clone has more than one count but fewer than ten. J is TRBJ1-5 and V is TRBV7-9, with 7 bases identical to TRBD1. The CDR3 has 13 residues. CDR1 SEHNR and CDR2 FQNEAQ come from the germline V gene (reference sequence). The J segment lost 6 bases and the V segment lost 8 bases, leaving 7 bases of the junction unmatched. CDR3 coding DNA: TGTGCCAGCTCACAGGGGAATAGTCAGCCCCAGCATTTT. Translation: CASSQGNSQPQHF. Combining the CDR3 with reference TRBV7-9 and TRBJ1-5 gives the whole variable domain DTGVSQNPRHKITKRGQNVTFRCDPISEHNRLYWYRQTLGQGPEFLTYFQNEAQLEKSRLLSDRFSAERPKGSFSTLEIQRTEQGDSAMYLCASSQGNSQPQHFGDGTRLSIL.

This sequence joins TRBV5-5 and TRBJ1-1; TRBD1 might be the D (5 bases). V lost 0 bases and J 0 bases, leaving 6 bases between the germline ends. The CDR3 extends over 14 amino acids. Per germline, CDR1 SGHKS and CDR2 YYEKEE (reference sequence). The CDR3 DNA reads as TGTGCCAGCAGCTTGGAGGGGATGAACACTGAAGCTTTCTTT. It yields the protein CASSLEGMNTEAFF.

This clone was seen a handful of times. This sequence joins TRBV10-1 and TRBJ1-3; D is possibly TRBD1 (5 bases). This CDR3 contains 19 residues. Trimming removed 2 bases at V and 0 bases at J, with 20 bases between. Germline assignment: CDR1 WNHNN and CDR2 SYGVQD (reference sequence). The CDR3 here is CASSEPGGVSWRSGNTIYF. CDR3 in DNA: TGCGCCAGCAGTGAGCCCGGGGGGGTCAGCTGGCGCTCTGGAAACACCATATATTTT.

The V and J genes are TRBV6-1 and TRBJ1-2; D not certain. The CDR3 loop spans 14 amino acids. Trimming shortened V by 2 bases and J by 4 bases, and 11 bases separated the two germline ends. Germline V CDR1 and CDR2: MNHNS, SASEGT. CDR3 nucleotides: TGTGCCAGCAGTGAAAATACAGATCTCTATGGCTACACCTTC. As protein: CASSENTDLYGYTF.

This chain joins TRBV6-1 and TRBJ2-7; 12 nucleotides agree with TRBD2. CDR3 size: 16 residues. Germline CDR1 MNHNS, CDR2 SASEGT. Trimming took 0 bases from V and 7 from J; bases not matched to a gene: 7. The CDR3 DNA reads as TGTGCCAGCAGTGAAGCGCCTAGCGGGGGGGCCTGGGAGCAGTACTTC. Protein: CASSEAPSGGAWEQYF.

The chain is built from TRBV9 and TRBJ2-1; D is unclear. This CDR3 region has 16 residues. The V gene lost 0 bases and the J gene lost 1 base, with 11 bases spanning the gap. Germline CDR1 reads SGDLS; CDR2 reads YYNGEE. CDR3 nucleotide sequence: TGTGCCAGCAGCGTAGTCTTAGATCGTTCCTACAATGAGCAGTTCTTC. It yields the protein CASSVVLDRSYNEQFF.

The chain joins TRBV5-6 to TRBJ1-1; D might be TRBD1 (5 bases). The V and J ends lost 6 bases and 7 bases respectively, with 19 bases between them. The germline gives CDR1 SGHDT, CDR2 YYEEEE. The CDR3 length is 14 residues. The CDR3 region has the DNA TGTGCCAGCAACTCTTATGGGGGGTTGGGTGAAGCTTTCTTT. Translating it yields CASNSYGGLGEAFF.

This clone showed up just once. This chain links TRBV5-1 with TRBJ1-1; D call uncertain. Trimming left V 2 bases short and J 5 bases short, with 13 bases between. The germline V gene encodes CDR1 SGHRS and CDR2 YFSETQ. This CDR3 is 14 amino acids long. CDR3 residues: CASSFSTPPTEAFF. CDR3 nucleotides: TGCGCCAGCAGCTTTTCTACCCCCCCAACTGAAGCTTTCTTT.

The CDR3: CASSLGTTGTYEQYF. The CDR3 region has the DNA TGCGCCAGCAGCTTGGGGACCACAGGGACCTACGAGCAGTACTTC. This rearrangement joins TRBV5-1 to TRBJ2-7; a possible D gene is TRBD1 (6 bases). Trimming pared 0 bases from V and 2 bases from J, leaving 12 bases between. Per the germline V gene, CDR1 is SGHRS and CDR2 is YFSETQ. This CDR3 is 15 amino acids long.

The V gene is TRBV10-1, the J gene TRBJ1-3; weak D call: TRBD1 (6 bases). The CDR3 totals 12 residues. The germline V gene has CDR1 WNHNN and CDR2 SYGVQD (reference sequence). The V and J ends lost 10 bases and 10 bases respectively, with 17 bases between them. DNA of the CDR3: TGCGCCACCGGGACATCGGAAAGGACCATATATTTT. Amino acid sequence: CATGTSERTIYF.

The chain is built from TRBV6-5 and TRBJ2-1; maybe TRBD2 (6 bases). This CDR3 contains 11 residues. Germline CDR1 MNHEY, CDR2 SVGAGI. V was pared by 11 bases and J by 4 bases, with 9 bases between. The CDR3 region has the DNA TGTGCCGCCAGCGGGTACAATGAGCAGTTCTTC. Protein sequence: CAASGYNEQFF.

The rearrangement joins TRBV5-5 to TRBJ2-2; TRBD1 matches at 9 bases. The CDR3 spans 19 residues. V was pared by 4 bases and J by 2 bases, with 15 bases of the junction left unmatched. CDR1 is SGHKS and CDR2 is YYEKEE in the germline V gene (reference sequence). CDR3 DNA: TGTGCCAGCAGCAGTGGACAGGGGAGGGTTTTAGCAAACACCGGGGAGCTGTTTTTT. Translation gives CASSSGQGRVLANTGELFF.

V and J are TRBV28 and TRBJ2-5; possible D gene TRBD1, 6 bases. The CDR3 extends over 15 amino acids. Germline CDR1 is MDHEN and CDR2 is SYDVKM. Trimming cost V 6 bases and J 5 bases, with 19 bases left between them. This CDR3 is CASSSLPQGRETQYF. In DNA, the CDR3 is TGTGCCAGCAGCTCCCTACCACAGGGACGGGAGACCCAGTACTTC.

This clone appeared a single time. The rearrangement links TRBV11-3 to TRBJ2-7, with 10 bases matching TRBD1. The CDR3 runs 14 residues. The V segment lost 6 bases and the J segment 2 bases; nucleotides outside the gene matches: 4. CDR1 and CDR2 (germline): SGHNT, YENEEA. The CDR3 reads CASSRTGGPYEQYF. The CDR3 DNA reads TGTGCCAGCAGTCGGACAGGGGGACCCTACGAGCAGTACTTC.

In this sample, this clone turned up once. The CDR3 spells CASSERPLRVPNEKLFF. In DNA form, the CDR3 reads TGTGCCAGCAGTGAACGACCACTCCGGGTCCCAAATGAAAAACTGTTTTTT. This chain links TRBV6-1 with TRBJ1-4, with D uncertain. V lost 2 bases and J 5 bases, leaving 18 bases between the germline ends. This CDR3 region has 17 residues. CDR1 is MNHNS and CDR2 is SASEGT in the germline V gene.

This clone has only one observation. The V gene is TRBV19, the J gene TRBJ2-7; 11 bases align to TRBD1. The CDR3 runs to 16 residues. Germline values: CDR1 LNHDA, CDR2 SQIVND (reference sequence). Losses at the gene ends were 2 bases for V and 3 bases for J; bases not matched to a gene: 6. In nucleotides, the CDR3 is TGTGCCAGTAGTATACGGACAGGGGGCGTCAACTACGAGCAGTACTTC. The encoded protein is CASSIRTGGVNYEQYF.

The chain uses TRBV6-5 and TRBJ1-5, with D perhaps TRBD1 (5 bases). Per germline, CDR1 MNHEY and CDR2 SVGAGI. The V gene lost 6 bases and the J gene lost 3 bases, with 12 bases spanning the gap. This CDR3 region has 14 residues. The CDR3 nucleotides are TGTGCCAGCAGGCATGACAGAGCCAATCAGCCCCAGCATTTT. This codes for CASRHDRANQPQHF.

The V gene is TRBV9, the J gene TRBJ2-2; perhaps TRBD2 as D (6 bases). This CDR3 comprises 18 residues. The V gene's germline CDR1 is SGDLS and CDR2 YYNGEE. V gave up 0 bases and J gave up 0 bases, with 15 bases separating them. In DNA, the CDR3 is TGTGCCAGCAGCGTAGATCCCGTTTGGGGGGCGAACACCGGGGAGCTGTTTTTT. It translates to CASSVDPVWGANTGELFF.

The rearrangement joins TRBV12-3 or TRBV12-4 to TRBJ1-5; D is possibly TRBD1 (6 bases). CDR3 length: 13 amino acids. Trimming took 6 bases from V and 4 from J, leaving 10 bases between them. CDR3 sequence: CASRMTGNQPQHF. The DNA of the CDR3 is TGTGCCAGCAGAATGACAGGTAATCAGCCCCAGCATTTT.

This clone came up a few times. The chain links TRBV7-9 to TRBJ1-1; D is unclear. CDR3 length: 16 amino acids. Germline assignment: CDR1 SEHNR and CDR2 FQNEAQ (reference sequence). The V end was cut by 5 bases, the J end by 6 bases, with 22 bases between. The CDR3 spells CASSPGRNGGLAEAFF. CDR3 DNA sequence: TGTGCCAGCAGCCCAGGCAGGAATGGTGGGTTGGCTGAAGCTTTCTTT.